Reported below is one TCR beta chain. The target antigen is unknown. Trimming removed 6 bases from V and 0 bases from J; junction bases left unmatched: 11. This CDR3 is built from 17 residues. Per the germline V gene, CDR1 is SEHNR and CDR2 is FQNEAQ (reference sequence). PCR involved 60 Vbeta and 13 Jbeta primers. Assay used: immunoSEQ multiplex PCR; TCRdb lists only in-frame clones, some missing. Among about 190,000 clones listed, 85% were seen once. This entry is derived from a study of cytomegalovirus exposure and HLA in healthy donors. Study details: For the roughly 390 genotyped donors, approximately 82% fell within the Caucasian-associated ancestry cluster. Study-wide findings and caveats: In a later analysis, parvovirus B19, influenza, CMV and Epstein-Barr virus appeared linked to several top co-occurrence clusters. The Asian-associated ancestry cluster reportedly had fewer N-insertions than the approximately 670-donor mean in a later analysis. Certain indistinguishable V segments, among them TRBV6-2 and TRBV6-3, were excluded.

The material sequenced was PBMCs. This TCR was sampled from a boy aged 2 to 10 in good health and CMV-seronegative. V and J are TRBV7-9 and TRBJ1-3; 7 nucleotides line up with TRBD1. This chain's CDR3 is CASRQKPGTDSGNTIYF. CDR3 bases: TGTGCCAGCAGACAGAAACCCGGGACAGACTCTGGAAACACCATATATTTT.